Included here is one T cell receptor (beta chain) sequence, with context. TCRdb independently ran MiXCR on the 5' RACE reads; one entry per CDR3 protein. Among roughly 250,000 distinct CDR3 sequences listed, 16% were seen once. The record originates from a study of T-cell memory formation after mild COVID-19. Across the whole study: Largely donor-specific sequence clusters came from two donors.

Germline V lookup: CDR1 DFQATT, CDR2 SNEGSKA (reference sequence). V was trimmed by 0 bases and J by 5 bases, leaving 11 bases between them. The CDR3 covers 14 residues. Sequenced sample: PBMCs or a T cell subset sorted from them (not recorded which). The clonotype comes from a man aged 18 to 29 who had mild COVID-19 (a few samples of this study predate the infection). Cell type and time point are not known. This chain links TRBV20-1 with TRBJ2-4; no definite D call. The CDR3 loop reads CSARDWAEQNIQYF. CDR3 DNA: TGCAGTGCTAGAGACTGGGCGGAGCAAAACATTCAGTACTTC.